The clone carrying this T cell receptor beta chain was counted only a few times. Its antigen remains unidentified. With a J-beta primer mix and a sample-barcoded 5' primer, a second PCR ran roughly 6 to 11 cycles. Each cDNA was tagged by a template-switch adaptor containing 12 random nucleotides. MiXCR, run by TCRdb on the 5' RACE reads, gives a single entry per CDR3 protein. The sample includes approximately 680,000 distinct CDR3 sequences, about 30% of them seen just once. This sample was taken from a study of blood T cells in healthy people across ages. Whole-study results and caveats: Not knowing donor CMV status may have confounded expanded clonotype changes. Across the age range, TCR beta diversity per million T cells fell in a roughly linear way.

V lost 1 base and J lost 3; bases outside the gene matches: 8. The CDR3 length is 16 residues. The germline V gene encodes CDR1 DFQATT and CDR2 SNEGSKA (reference sequence). Extraction yielded at least 6 micrograms of total RNA per sample. The TCR originated in a woman of 80 years or more in good health. Sequenced material: blood. The chain carries TRBV20-1 and TRBJ2-3; TRBD1 agrees at 9 bases. The DNA of the CDR3 is TGCAGTGCTAGAGGGACCGGGACAGGGTCTACAGATACGCAGTATTTT. It codes for CSARGTGTGSTDTQYF.